What follows are 12 T cell receptor beta chains derived from one specimen sequenced in a study of blood T cell repertoires in COVID-19. The protocol was immunoSEQ multiplex PCR, while the TCRdb copy is restricted to in-frame clones and leaves out a portion. In the table there are about 150,000 clones, approximately 85% of which are singletons. The sequencing sample was made of peripheral blood. These receptors originate from a woman aged 55 to 70 with COVID-19, enrolled during active disease.

The chain recombines TRBV29-1 with TRBJ1-1; unclear D gene. The V end was cut by 6 bases, the J end by 0 bases, with 14 bases between. CDR1 is SQVTM and CDR2 is ANQGSEA in the germline V gene. This CDR3 is 14 amino acids long. The CDR3 DNA reads as TGCAGCGTCCAAACGTGGCAGATGAACACTGAAGCTTTCTTT. Protein: CSVQTWQMNTEAFF. The entire variable domain, with the rest obtained from reference TRBV29-1 and TRBJ1-1, is as follows: SAVISQKPSRDICQRGTSLTIQCQVDSQVTMMFWYRQQPGQSLTLIATANQGSEATYESGFVIDKFPISRPNLTFSTLTVSNMSPEDSSIYLCSVQTWQMNTEAFFGQGTRLTVV.

This rearrangement joins TRBV6-4 to TRBJ1-1; 8 positions agree with TRBD1. This CDR3 region has 14 residues. Unmatched junction bases numbered 4, after V lost 5 bases and J lost 2 bases. Germline V gene lookup returns CDR1 MRHNA and CDR2 SNTAGT. The CDR3 DNA sequence: TGTGCCAGCAGTCCGGACAGGGCAAACACTGAAGCTTTCTTT. It translates to CASSPDRANTEAFF.

The V call is TRBV6-5, the J call TRBJ1-2; D ambiguous. The CDR3 covers 13 residues. Germline V gives CDR1 MNHEY, CDR2 SVGAGI. Deletions cut 0 bases from V and 4 bases from J, with 6 bases between. DNA of the CDR3: TGTGCCAGCAGTTACTCGAGGGTCTATGGCTACACCTTC. Translating it yields CASSYSRVYGYTF.

The V gene is TRBV9, the J gene TRBJ2-2, with TRBD1 matching 11 bases. The germline V gene has CDR1 SGDLS and CDR2 YYNGEE. The CDR3 covers 16 residues. Germline trimming cut 5 bases from V and 5 bases from J; bases unmatched to any gene: 8. CDR3 coding DNA: TGTGCCAGCAGGTTCGGACAGGGGGCGGGGACCGGGGAGCTGTTTTTT. Encoded protein: CASRFGQGAGTGELFF.

The chain is built from TRBV12-3 or TRBV12-4 and TRBJ2-1, with D uncertain. This CDR3 has 12 amino acids. V lost 6 bases to trimming and J lost 7 bases, with 10 bases between them. The CDR3 region has the DNA TGTGCCAGCAGCAAAGAGTGGAATGAGCAGTTCTTC. Protein sequence: CASSKEWNEQFF.

The rearrangement uses TRBV5-1 and TRBJ2-1, with TRBD2 matching over 13 bases. The CDR3 covers 20 residues. CDR1 and CDR2 (germline): SGHRS, YFSETQ. V lost 1 base to trimming and J lost 0 bases; unmatched junction nucleotides: 10. In DNA, the CDR3 is TGCGCCAGCAGCTTGCGTTTGACTAGCGGGAGGCGGAGCTCCTACAATGAGCAGTTCTTC. Translation gives CASSLRLTSGRRSSYNEQFF.

This CDR3 is CASNRARATGELFF. In DNA, the CDR3 is TGTGCCAGCAATAGGGCCAGGGCAACCGGGGAGCTGTTTTTT. V and J are TRBV6-5 and TRBJ2-2, with D perhaps TRBD1 (5 bases). Between the trimmed V and J ends, which lost 7 bases and 5 bases, there was a span of 14 bases. This CDR3 spans 14 amino acids. Germline values: CDR1 MNHEY, CDR2 SVGAGI.

The chain uses TRBV18 and TRBJ1-2; 8 nucleotides match TRBD1. Germline trimming cut 4 bases from V and 4 bases from J; bases unmatched to any gene: 8. The CDR3 contains 15 residues. In germline, CDR1 is KGHSH, CDR2 LQKENI. Here the CDR3 reads CASSLGQGRSYGYTF. DNA for the CDR3: TGTGCCAGCTCACTAGGACAGGGTCGCTCCTATGGCTACACCTTC.

The genes are TRBV6-5 and TRBJ1-1, with TRBD1 matching 7 bases. The CDR3 has 13 amino acids. V lost 6 bases and J lost 8; bases outside the gene matches: 9. Germline CDR1 and CDR2: MNHEY and SVGAGI. The CDR3 loop is CASSLDRASEAFF. CDR3 in DNA: TGTGCCAGCAGCCTAGACAGGGCTTCGGAAGCTTTCTTT.

The chain uses TRBV7-6 and TRBJ1-1, with 8 nucleotides matching TRBD1. V shed 0 bases, J shed 1 base, and the junction held 1 base outside the gene matches. This CDR3 is 15 amino acids long. Germline values: CDR1 SGHVS, CDR2 FNYEAQ. CDR3 amino acids: CASSLAGTGNTEAFF. The CDR3 DNA reads as TGTGCCAGCAGCTTAGCCGGGACAGGGAACACTGAAGCTTTCTTT.

V gene TRBV4-1 combines with J gene TRBJ1-3; tentative D call: TRBD1 (5 bases). This CDR3 has 18 residues. In germline, CDR1 is MGHRA, CDR2 YSYEKL. V lost 0 bases to trimming and J lost 1 base, with 16 bases between them. CDR3 residues: CASSQEGSGSSSGNTIYF. For the CDR3, the DNA is TGCGCCAGCAGCCAAGAGGGATCAGGGTCCAGTTCTGGAAACACCATATATTTT.

This chain connects TRBV28 to TRBJ1-1; 9 positions match TRBD1. Looked up from germline, CDR1 is MDHEN and CDR2 is SYDVKM. The J segment lost 3 bases and the V segment lost 7 bases, leaving 9 bases of the junction unmatched. CDR3 length equals 15 residues. In DNA, the CDR3 is TGTGCCAGCAACAGGGGGCGAAGTTGGGACACTGAAGCTTTCTTT. It codes for CASNRGRSWDTEAFF.